Following are 22 T cell receptor beta chains from one sample sequenced in a study of cytomegalovirus exposure and HLA in healthy donors. The primer mix had 60 Vbeta and 13 Jbeta primers. Here immunoSEQ multiplex PCR was the method, and the copy in TCRdb shows in-frame clones only, minus some. The sample shows tens of thousands of clones, roughly 78% of them seen only once. The material sequenced was PBMCs. The receptors shown here come from a man between 35 and 55 years old in good health and CMV-seronegative.

This clone was picked up a small number of times. CDR3 protein: CASSLFDPGEQYF. The CDR3 nucleotides read TGTGCCAGCAGTTTATTCGACCCGGGGGAGCAGTACTTC. The rearrangement links TRBV27 to TRBJ2-7; possibly TRBD2 for D (5 bases). The CDR3 is 13 amino acids. Germline V lookup: CDR1 MNHEY, CDR2 SMNVEV (reference sequence). V was shortened by 1 base and J by 7 bases, with 11 bases between the two germline ends.

The chain has TRBV28 and TRBJ2-7, with 7 bases aligning to TRBD1. The CDR3 spans 14 residues. Trimming took 6 bases from V and 4 from J; bases not matched to a gene: 9. Germline V gene sequence: CDR1 MDHEN, CDR2 SYDVKM. CDR3 residues: CASSLDRVSYEQYF. The DNA for the CDR3 is TGTGCCAGCAGCCTAGACAGGGTCAGTTACGAGCAGTACTTC. The full variable domain, its missing parts supplied by reference TRBV28 and TRBJ2-7, is DVKVTQSSRYLVKRTGEKVFLECVQDMDHENMFWYRQDPGLGLRLIYFSYDVKMKEKGDIPEGYSVSREKKERFSLILESASTNQTSMYLCASSLDRVSYEQYFGPGTRLTVT.

This chain joins TRBV4-2 and TRBJ2-7; possible D gene TRBD2, 5 bases. The CDR3 loop spans 14 amino acids. V lost 0 bases, J lost 3 bases, and 9 bases lay in between. Germline V gives CDR1 LGHNA, CDR2 YNFKEQ. This CDR3 is CASSQDEGNYEQYF. CDR3 DNA sequence: TGTGCCAGCAGCCAAGACGAGGGTAACTACGAGCAGTACTTC.

The chain uses TRBV7-6 and TRBJ1-1, with D possibly TRBD1 on 5 matching bases. In germline, CDR1 is SGHVS, CDR2 FNYEAQ. The CDR3 is 16 amino acids. The ends were cut back, 1 base at V and 4 bases at J, with 16 bases in the middle. CDR3 sequence: CASSLGQGLASTEAFF. DNA for the CDR3: TGTGCCAGCAGCTTAGGGCAGGGCCTGGCATCCACTGAAGCTTTCTTT.

The CDR3 protein is CASSDPGQGEGEKLFF. CDR3 in DNA: TGTGCCAGCAGTGACCCGGGACAGGGGGAAGGTGAAAAACTGTTTTTT. The chain combines TRBV6-1 with TRBJ1-4, with 11 bases matching TRBD1. V trimming: 3 bases; J trimming: 7 bases; junction bases outside the gene matches: 7. There are 16 residues in the CDR3. CDR1 is MNHNS, CDR2 SASEGT, per germline.

The rearrangement joins TRBV2 to TRBJ2-7; tentative D call: TRBD2 (5 bases). V gave up 6 bases and J gave up 2 bases, with 11 bases separating them. CDR3 size: 13 residues. Germline V CDR1 and CDR2: SNHLY, FYNNEI. This CDR3 reads CASRRAMTYEQYF. The CDR3 bases are TGTGCCAGCAGGCGGGCCATGACCTACGAGCAGTACTTC.

The sample holds a few counts of this clone. CDR3 loop: CASKTTSEKSHTQYF. Written as DNA, the CDR3 is TGTGCCTCCAAAACGACTAGCGAAAAAAGCCATACGCAGTATTTT. This chain uses TRBV10-3 with TRBJ2-3; 8 bases match TRBD2. Germline assignment: CDR1 ENHRY and CDR2 SYGVKD. V gave up 11 bases and J gave up 7 bases; unmatched junction bases: 17. The CDR3 has 15 residues.

J is TRBJ2-1 and V is TRBV19; maybe TRBD1 (5 bases). The germline V and J ends were trimmed by 5 bases and 6 bases, with 17 bases remaining between them. The CDR3 consists of 15 residues. Germline lookup yields CDR1 LNHDA and CDR2 SQIVND (reference sequence). The CDR3 DNA reads TGTGCCAGTAGTGTTGGGGCCCAGGTGGGCAATGAGCAGTTCTTC. This translates into CASSVGAQVGNEQFF.

The chain combines TRBV19 with TRBJ1-1, with D maybe TRBD1 (5 bases). CDR1 and CDR2 (germline): LNHDA, SQIVND (reference sequence). CDR3 size: 13 residues. V was cut by 5 bases and J by 3 bases, with 10 bases left in between. The DNA for the CDR3 is TGTGCCAGTAGTCCCGACAGACACACTGAAGCTTTCTTT. It is translated as CASSPDRHTEAFF.

The CDR3: CASSLGDRGVLYF. CDR3 coding DNA: TGCGCCAGCAGCTTGGGGGACAGGGGGGTGTTGTACTTC. The chain uses TRBV5-1 and TRBJ2-4; TRBD1 matches at 11 bases. This CDR3 is 13 amino acids long. Losses at the gene ends were 0 bases for V and 15 bases for J; bases not matched to a gene: 5. The V gene's germline CDR1 is SGHRS and CDR2 YFSETQ.

The chain recombines TRBV7-9 with TRBJ2-1, with D maybe TRBD2 (6 bases). This CDR3 region has 16 residues. V dropped 1 base and J dropped 0 bases, with 10 bases sitting between them. CDR1 and CDR2 (germline): SEHNR, FQNEAQ (reference sequence). The CDR3 is CASSLVGTYSYNEQFF. The CDR3 region has the DNA TGTGCCAGCAGCTTAGTAGGGACTTACTCCTACAATGAGCAGTTCTTC.

The J gene is TRBJ2-7, the V gene TRBV27; 8 bases map to TRBD1. Germline V gene lookup returns CDR1 MNHEY and CDR2 SMNVEV (reference sequence). This CDR3 has 16 amino acids. J was trimmed by 2 bases and V by 2 bases; bases with no gene match: 8. The CDR3 loop is CASSLSQGALAYEQYF. CDR3 bases: TGTGCCAGCAGTTTAAGTCAGGGGGCATTAGCCTACGAGCAGTACTTC.

CDR3 coding DNA: TGCGCCAGCAGCCAAGGTCAGACACCGGGGCTAGCGGCTTCTTCCTACGAGCAGTACTTC. Its protein is CASSQGQTPGLAASSYEQYF. This rearrangement joins TRBV4-1 to TRBJ2-7, with 7 bases that match TRBD2. The CDR3 contains 20 residues. V shed 1 base and J 1 base; nucleotides not matched to a gene: 19. Per germline, CDR1 MGHRA and CDR2 YSYEKL.

CDR3 amino acids: CASSYEGRTNNEQFF. Written as DNA, the CDR3 is TGTGCCAGCAGTTACGAGGGTAGGACGAACAATGAGCAGTTCTTC. The chain carries TRBV6-6 and TRBJ2-1; maybe TRBD2 (5 bases). The CDR3 contains 15 residues. The ends were cut back, 2 bases at V and 5 bases at J, with 13 bases in the middle. Germline values: CDR1 MNHNY, CDR2 SVGAGI (reference sequence).

The genes are TRBV28 and TRBJ2-2; 7 bases line up with TRBD2. Looked up from germline, CDR1 is MDHEN and CDR2 is SYDVKM. The CDR3 loop spans 15 amino acids. The V and J ends lost 6 bases and 2 bases, in that order; junction bases with no gene match: 6. The CDR3 is CASSLLAANTGELFF. The DNA of the CDR3 is TGTGCCAGCAGCCTGCTAGCGGCTAACACCGGGGAGCTGTTTTTT.

The rearrangement uses TRBV27 and TRBJ2-3; D gene unclear. Germline lookup yields CDR1 MNHEY and CDR2 SMNVEV (reference sequence). The CDR3 is made up of 14 amino acids. Trimming pared 2 bases from V and 4 bases from J, leaving 10 bases between. The CDR3 DNA sequence: TGTGCCAGCAGTTTAACAGTATTTCCAGATACGCAGTATTTT. This sequence encodes CASSLTVFPDTQYF.

The genes are TRBV4-2 and TRBJ1-4, with D perhaps TRBD1 (5 bases). The CDR3 is 17 residues long. V dropped 2 bases and J dropped 8 bases, with 21 bases sitting between them. Germline values: CDR1 LGHNA, CDR2 YNFKEQ. The CDR3 coding sequence is TGTGCCAGCAGCCAACGGTCTACTGGACAAGGACGCGAAAAACTGTTTTTT. It codes for CASSQRSTGQGREKLFF.

The V and J genes are TRBV18 and TRBJ2-3; 10 bases agree with TRBD1. The germline V gene has CDR1 KGHSH and CDR2 LQKENI. This CDR3 has 16 amino acids. After removal of 3 bases from V and 0 bases from J, the junction contained 3 bases not matched to a gene. This CDR3 reads CASSPGQGTSTDTQYF. The CDR3 DNA reads as TGTGCCAGCTCACCGGGACAGGGGACTAGCACAGATACGCAGTATTTT.

Only a few counts were recorded for this clone. The chain joins TRBV6-5 to TRBJ2-5, with D perhaps matching TRBD1 (7 bases). The J call may be in error: the DNA end matches TRBJ2-7 better. Germline assignment: CDR1 MNHEY and CDR2 SVGAGI. The CDR3 consists of 14 residues. The CDR3 spells CASSYSRQGGEQYF. CDR3 sequence (DNA): TGTGCCAGCAGTTACTCGAGGCAGGGGGGCGAGCAGTACTTC.

In its sample, this clone was seen a few times. The CDR3 sequence: CASSYTSANEQFF. Here the CDR3 DNA reads TGTGCCAGCAGTTACACTAGCGCCAATGAGCAGTTCTTC. This chain links TRBV6-5 with TRBJ2-1, with 7 bases matching TRBD2. The CDR3 covers 13 residues. V was pared by 2 bases and J by 6 bases, with 1 base of the junction left unmatched. Germline CDR1 reads MNHEY; CDR2 reads SVGAGI.

The chain carries TRBV5-6 and TRBJ2-5; a weak D match, TRBD1 (5 bases). This CDR3 contains 12 residues. Per the germline V gene, CDR1 is SGHDT and CDR2 is YYEEEE. Trimming shortened V by 0 bases and J by 13 bases, and 13 bases separated the two germline ends. The CDR3 DNA reads as TGTGCCAGCAGCTTGGTCGGCAGGGATCGGTACTTC. Translation gives CASSLVGRDRYF.

The chain carries TRBV21-1 and TRBJ2-7; TRBD2, the table's D call, was not compared with the DNA. TRBV21-1 corresponds to a pseudogene. The CDR3 is 15 amino acids. In DNA form, the CDR3 reads TGTGCCAGCAGCAAAGTGGGGGAGGTAACCTACGAGCAGTACTTC. Protein product: CASSKVGEVTYEQYF.